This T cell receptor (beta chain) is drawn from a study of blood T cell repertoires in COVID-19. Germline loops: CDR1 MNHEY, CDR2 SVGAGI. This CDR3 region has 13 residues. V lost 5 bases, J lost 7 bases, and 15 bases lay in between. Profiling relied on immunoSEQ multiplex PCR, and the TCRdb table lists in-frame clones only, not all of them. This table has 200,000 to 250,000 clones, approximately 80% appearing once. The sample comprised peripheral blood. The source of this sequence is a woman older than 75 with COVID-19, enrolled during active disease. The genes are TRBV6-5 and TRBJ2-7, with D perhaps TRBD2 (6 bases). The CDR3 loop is CASSREAGWEQYF. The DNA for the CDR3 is TGTGCCAGCAGTAGAGAGGCGGGGTGGGAGCAGTACTTC.